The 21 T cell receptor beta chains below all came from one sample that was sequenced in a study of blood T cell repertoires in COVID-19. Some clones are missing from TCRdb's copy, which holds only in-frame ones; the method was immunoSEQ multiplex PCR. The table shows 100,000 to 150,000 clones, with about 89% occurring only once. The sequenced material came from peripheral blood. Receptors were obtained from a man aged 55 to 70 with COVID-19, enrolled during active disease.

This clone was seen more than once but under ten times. CDR3 coding DNA: TGTGCCAGCAGTTACGGTGGCCATCAGCCCCAGCATTTT. This gives the protein CASSYGGHQPQHF. The chain joins TRBV6-5 to TRBJ1-5, with D hard to call. The V and J ends lost 2 bases and 5 bases respectively, with 7 bases between them. The CDR3 consists of 13 residues. Looked up from germline, CDR1 is MNHEY and CDR2 is SVGAGI.

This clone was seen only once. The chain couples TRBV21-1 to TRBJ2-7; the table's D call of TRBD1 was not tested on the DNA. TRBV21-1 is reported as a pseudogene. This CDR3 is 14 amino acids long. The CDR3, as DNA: TGTGCCAGCAGATCGACAGGGAAGTCCTACGAGCAGTACTTC. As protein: CASRSTGKSYEQYF.

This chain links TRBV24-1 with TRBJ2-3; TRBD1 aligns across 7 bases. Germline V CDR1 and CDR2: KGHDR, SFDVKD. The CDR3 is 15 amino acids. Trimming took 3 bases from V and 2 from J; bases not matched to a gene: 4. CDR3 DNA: TGTGCCACCAGTGATGGACAGGACTTCACAGATACGCAGTATTTT. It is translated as CATSDGQDFTDTQYF.

The CDR3 region has the DNA TGTGCCAGCAGTTTAATTAGGCCTGGGACAGTCAATCAGCCCCAGCATTTT. Protein product: CASSLIRPGTVNQPQHF. The chain combines TRBV28 with TRBJ1-5; 7 bases align to TRBD1. The V segment lost 2 bases and the J segment 3 bases; nucleotides outside the gene matches: 10. This CDR3 has 17 amino acids. Looked up from germline, CDR1 is MDHEN and CDR2 is SYDVKM.

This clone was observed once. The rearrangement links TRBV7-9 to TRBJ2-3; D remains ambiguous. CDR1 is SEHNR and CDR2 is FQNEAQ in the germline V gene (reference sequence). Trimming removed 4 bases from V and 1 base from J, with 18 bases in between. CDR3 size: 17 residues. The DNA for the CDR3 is TGTGCCAGCAGCTCCTATACTACTCCGCCGGGCACAGATACGCAGTATTTT. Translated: CASSSYTTPPGTDTQYF. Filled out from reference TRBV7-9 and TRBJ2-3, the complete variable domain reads DTGVSQNPRHKITKRGQNVTFRCDPISEHNRLYWYRQTLGQGPEFLTYFQNEAQLEKSRLLSDRFSAERPKGSFSTLEIQRTEQGDSAMYLCASSSYTTPPGTDTQYFGPGTRLTVL.

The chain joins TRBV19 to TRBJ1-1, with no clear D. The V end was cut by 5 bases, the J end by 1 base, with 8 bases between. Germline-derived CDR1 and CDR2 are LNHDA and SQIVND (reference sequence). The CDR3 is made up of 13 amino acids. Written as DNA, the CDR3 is TGTGCCAGTAGTCCTCGGGGGAACACTGAAGCTTTCTTT. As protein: CASSPRGNTEAFF.

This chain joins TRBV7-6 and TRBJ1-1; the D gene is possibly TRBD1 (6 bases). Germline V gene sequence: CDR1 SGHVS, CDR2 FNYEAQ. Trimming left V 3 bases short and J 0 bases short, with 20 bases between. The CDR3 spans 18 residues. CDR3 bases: TGTGCCAGCAGCTTTACCCGACAGGCCCTCAAACTGAACACTGAAGCTTTCTTT. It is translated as CASSFTRQALKLNTEAFF.

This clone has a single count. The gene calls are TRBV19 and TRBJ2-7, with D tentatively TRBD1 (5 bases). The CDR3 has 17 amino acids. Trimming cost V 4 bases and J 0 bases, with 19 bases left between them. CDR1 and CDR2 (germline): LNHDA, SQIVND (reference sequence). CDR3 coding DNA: TGTGCCAGTAGTAGGGGCGAGATTGGCGGCTCCTCCTACGAGCAGTACTTC. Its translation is CASSRGEIGGSSYEQYF.

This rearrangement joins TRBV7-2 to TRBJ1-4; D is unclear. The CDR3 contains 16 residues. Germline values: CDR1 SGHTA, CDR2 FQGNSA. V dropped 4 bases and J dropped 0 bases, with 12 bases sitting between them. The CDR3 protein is CASSSSPSATNEKLFF. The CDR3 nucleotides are TGTGCCAGCAGCTCTTCCCCGTCTGCAACTAATGAAAAACTGTTTTTT.

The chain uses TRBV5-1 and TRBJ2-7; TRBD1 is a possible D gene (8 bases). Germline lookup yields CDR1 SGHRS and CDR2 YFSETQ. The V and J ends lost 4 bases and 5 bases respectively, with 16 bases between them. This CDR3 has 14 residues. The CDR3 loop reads CASSIDRGGHEQYF. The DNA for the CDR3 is TGCGCCAGCAGCATCGACAGGGGAGGGCACGAGCAGTACTTC.

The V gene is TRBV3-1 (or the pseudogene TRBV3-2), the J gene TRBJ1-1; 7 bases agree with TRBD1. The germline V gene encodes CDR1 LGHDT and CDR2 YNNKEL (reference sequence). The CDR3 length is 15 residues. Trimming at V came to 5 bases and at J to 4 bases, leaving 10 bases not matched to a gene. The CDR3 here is CASSNEDRVGTEAFF. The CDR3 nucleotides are TGTGCCAGCAGCAACGAAGACAGGGTGGGCACTGAAGCTTTCTTT.

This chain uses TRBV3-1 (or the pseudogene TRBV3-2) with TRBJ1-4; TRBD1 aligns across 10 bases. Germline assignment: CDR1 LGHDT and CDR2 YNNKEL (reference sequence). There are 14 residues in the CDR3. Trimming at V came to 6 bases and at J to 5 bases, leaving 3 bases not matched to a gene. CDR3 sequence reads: CASRGQGLNEKLFF. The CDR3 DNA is TGTGCCAGCAGGGGACAGGGGCTCAATGAAAAACTGTTTTTT.

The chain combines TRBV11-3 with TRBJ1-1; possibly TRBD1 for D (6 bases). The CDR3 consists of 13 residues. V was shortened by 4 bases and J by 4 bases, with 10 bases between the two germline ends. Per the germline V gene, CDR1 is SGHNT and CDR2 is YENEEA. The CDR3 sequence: CASSSKGGTEAFF. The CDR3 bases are TGTGCCAGCAGCTCAAAAGGGGGCACTGAAGCTTTCTTT. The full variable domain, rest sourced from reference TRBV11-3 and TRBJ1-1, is EAGVVQSPRYKIIEKKQPVAFWCNPISGHNTLYWYLQNLGQGPELLIRYENEEAVDDSQLPKDRFSAERLKGVDSTLKIQPAELGDSAVYLCASSSKGGTEAFFGQGTRLTVV.

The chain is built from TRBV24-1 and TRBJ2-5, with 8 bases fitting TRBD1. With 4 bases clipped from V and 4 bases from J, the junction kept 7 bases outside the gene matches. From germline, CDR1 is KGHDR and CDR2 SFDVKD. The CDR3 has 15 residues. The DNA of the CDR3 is TGTGCCACCAGTGAGTCGACAGGGGCAGGAGAGACCCAGTACTTC. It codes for CATSESTGAGETQYF.

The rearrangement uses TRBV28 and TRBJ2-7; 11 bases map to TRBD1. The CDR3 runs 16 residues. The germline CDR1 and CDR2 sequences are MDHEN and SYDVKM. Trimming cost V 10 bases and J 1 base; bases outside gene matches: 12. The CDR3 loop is CATHPTGTGGSYEQYF. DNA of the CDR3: TGTGCCACCCACCCCACCGGGACAGGGGGATCCTACGAGCAGTACTTC. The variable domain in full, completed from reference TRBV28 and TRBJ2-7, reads DVKVTQSSRYLVKRTGEKVFLECVQDMDHENMFWYRQDPGLGLRLIYFSYDVKMKEKGDIPEGYSVSREKKERFSLILESASTNQTSMYLCATHPTGTGGSYEQYFGPGTRLTVT.

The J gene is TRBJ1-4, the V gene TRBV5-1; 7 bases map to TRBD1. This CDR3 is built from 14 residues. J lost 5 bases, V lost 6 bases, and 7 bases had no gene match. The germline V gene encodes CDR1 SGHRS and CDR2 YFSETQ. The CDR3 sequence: CASTTTTGNEKLFF. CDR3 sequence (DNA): TGCGCCAGCACCACCACGACAGGGAATGAAAAACTGTTTTTT.

CDR3: CAIKGGGLFQDTQYF. The CDR3 coding sequence is TGTGCCATCAAAGGGGGGGGCCTTTTCCAAGATACGCAGTATTTT. The genes are TRBV10-3 and TRBJ2-3; the D gene is possibly TRBD2 (7 bases). This CDR3 has 15 amino acids. CDR1 is ENHRY and CDR2 is SYGVKD in the germline V gene. The ends were cut back, 7 bases at V and 5 bases at J, with 19 bases in the middle.

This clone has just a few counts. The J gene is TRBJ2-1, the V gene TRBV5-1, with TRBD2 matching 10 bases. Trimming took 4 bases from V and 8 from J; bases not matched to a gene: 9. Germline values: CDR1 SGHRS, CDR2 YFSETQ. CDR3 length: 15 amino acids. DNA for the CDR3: TGCGCCAGCAGCCAGGTAGCGGGAGGATCCGATGAGCAGTTCTTC. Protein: CASSQVAGGSDEQFF.

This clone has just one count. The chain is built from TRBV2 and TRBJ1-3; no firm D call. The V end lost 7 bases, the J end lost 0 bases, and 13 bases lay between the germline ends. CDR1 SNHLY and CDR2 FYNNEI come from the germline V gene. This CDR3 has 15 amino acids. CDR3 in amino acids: CASKVSHNSGNTIYF. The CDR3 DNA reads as TGTGCCAGCAAAGTTAGCCATAACTCTGGAAACACCATATATTTT.

The CDR3 region is CASTPSAGRNQPQHF. The CDR3 DNA sequence: TGTGCCAGCACTCCTTCAGCAGGTCGCAATCAGCCCCAGCATTTT. The chain links TRBV6-5 to TRBJ1-5; D is unclear. This CDR3 has 15 residues. The germline V gene encodes CDR1 MNHEY and CDR2 SVGAGI. Trimming stripped 7 bases from V and 2 bases from J, with 15 bases between.

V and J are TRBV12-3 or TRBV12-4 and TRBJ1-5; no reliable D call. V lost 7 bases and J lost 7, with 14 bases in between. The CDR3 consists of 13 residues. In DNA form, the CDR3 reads TGTGCCAGCAAGATTCGGGATGGCCAGCCCCAGCATTTT. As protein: CASKIRDGQPQHF.